The clone carrying this TCR beta chain was seen many times. This record belongs to a study of Graves' ophthalmopathy and Graves' hyperthyroidism. The length of the CDR3 is 16 residues. The trim removed 8 bases at V and 3 bases at J, leaving 15 bases unmatched. Germline CDR1 is ENHRY and CDR2 is SYGVKD. The authors amplified TCR beta CDR3 regions from RNA transcripts. A first-round RT-PCR used HTBI primers, followed by a second-round multiplex PCR. TCRdb independently ran MiXCR on the multiplex PCR reads; one entry per CDR3 protein. The sample holds more than 300,000 distinct CDR3 sequences, approximately 15% seen once.

V is TRBV10-3 and J is TRBJ1-1, with 7 bases lining up with TRBD1. Material: peripheral blood. The receptor's source is a young woman with stable Graves' hyperthyroidism. DNA of the CDR3: TGTGCCATCTCTAGGGGGCCAGGGGCAGGGTACACTGAAGCTTTCTTT. Residues: CAISRGPGAGYTEAFF.